This entry describes one T cell receptor beta chain. Its antigen is not known. This entry is derived from a study of cytomegalovirus exposure and HLA in healthy donors. Study observations and caveats: Most likely, a cluster of highly shared sequence variants arose as a sequencing artifact. Prediction of most subjects' HLA-A and HLA-B alleles by TCR beta sequences was reportedly accurate.

Germline V gene sequence: CDR1 SGHTA, CDR2 FQGTGA. This CDR3 region has 14 residues. The V and J ends lost 3 bases and 7 bases, in that order; junction bases with no gene match: 6. PCR primers comprised 60 Vbeta and 13 Jbeta primers. TCRdb's copy holds only in-frame clones and misses some; the assay was immunoSEQ multiplex PCR. The repertoire holds approximately 170,000 clones, with over 70% as singletons. This sequence was found in a young woman in good health and CMV-seronegative. The sequenced sample consisted of PBMCs. The J gene is TRBJ2-1, the V gene TRBV7-3, with TRBD2 matching over 7 bases. Here the CDR3 reads CASSFWAGDNEQFF. The CDR3 DNA is TGTGCCAGCAGCTTCTGGGCGGGAGATAATGAGCAGTTCTTC.